The 30 T cell receptor beta chains below all came from one sample that was sequenced in a study of blood T cell repertoires in COVID-19. The data were produced by immunoSEQ multiplex PCR, yet TCRdb's version contains in-frame clones alone and is incomplete. The sample has about 280,000 clones, approximately 90% seen once. Sequenced: PBMCs or T cells enriched from blood (not recorded which). The receptors shown here come from a woman aged 25 to 39 with acute COVID-19.

The V call is TRBV10-3, the J call TRBJ2-6; D is ambiguous. V lost 3 bases and J 0 bases, leaving 6 bases between the germline ends. Per the germline V gene, CDR1 is ENHRY and CDR2 is SYGVKD. This CDR3 spans 15 amino acids. The CDR3 DNA sequence: TGTGCCATCAGTGACAGTATCTCTGGGGCCAACGTCCTGACTTTC. Protein: CAISDSISGANVLTF.

This chain joins TRBV11-2 and TRBJ2-7; D unclear. Germline V gene sequence: CDR1 SGHAT, CDR2 FQNNGV. The CDR3 is 12 amino acids. V gave up 11 bases and J gave up 7 bases, with 18 bases separating them. The CDR3 DNA follows: TGTGCCTCCACACGAGGATCTCGGGAGCAGTACTTC. Protein product: CASTRGSREQYF.

CDR3 sequence: CASSRTENTEAFF. DNA of the CDR3: TGTGCCAGCAGCCGGACAGAGAACACTGAAGCTTTCTTT. This chain joins TRBV7-3 and TRBJ1-1, with D perhaps TRBD1 (6 bases). CDR1 SGHTA and CDR2 FQGTGA come from the germline V gene. The V and J ends lost 5 bases and 1 base respectively, with 8 bases between them. This CDR3 comprises 13 residues.

The chain recombines TRBV5-4 with TRBJ2-1; 8 bases line up with TRBD2. Germline values: CDR1 SGHNT, CDR2 YYREEE (reference sequence). With V trimmed by 9 bases and J by 6 bases, 20 bases remained unmatched. This CDR3 has 17 residues. As DNA, the CDR3 is TGTGCCATCCCTTCCCTTTCCGCGGGAGGAGGGACCAATGAGCAGTTCTTC. The encoded protein is CAIPSLSAGGGTNEQFF.

The J gene is TRBJ2-1, the V gene TRBV5-4, with 12 bases that match TRBD2. V was pared by 1 base and J by 8 bases, with 4 bases of the junction left unmatched. CDR1 SGHNT and CDR2 YYREEE come from the germline V gene (reference sequence). The CDR3 extends over 15 amino acids. The CDR3 region is CASSLWTSGIDEQFF. In nucleotides, the CDR3 is TGTGCCAGCAGCTTGTGGACTAGCGGGATTGATGAGCAGTTCTTC.

The CDR3 DNA is TGTGCCAGCAGCGCAAACCTACGGGAACCCACAGATACGCAGTATTTT. Its protein is CASSANLREPTDTQYF. This chain links TRBV9 with TRBJ2-3; TRBD2 is a possible D gene (5 bases). The CDR3 contains 16 residues. Germline-derived CDR1 and CDR2 are SGDLS and YYNGEE. The V end lost 3 bases, the J end lost 2 bases, and 16 bases lay between the germline ends. The full variable domain, with the rest looked up from reference TRBV9 and TRBJ2-3, is DSGVTQTPKHLITATGQRVTLRCSPRSGDLSVYWYQQSLDQGLQFLIQYYNGEERAKGNILERFSAQQFPDLHSELNLSSLELGDSALYFCASSANLREPTDTQYFGPGTRLTVL.

The CDR3: CATSRDSTGNTEKLFF. The CDR3 DNA follows: TGTGCCACCAGCAGAGATTCAACAGGGAACACGGAAAAACTGTTTTTT. The chain couples TRBV15 to TRBJ1-4, with D possibly TRBD1 on 6 matching bases. CDR1 and CDR2 (germline): LNHNV, YYDKDF (reference sequence). Trimming shortened V by 0 bases and J by 8 bases, and 16 bases separated the two germline ends. This CDR3 has 16 amino acids.

The chain employs TRBV28 and TRBJ1-2, with D tentatively TRBD1 (5 bases). The germline V gene has CDR1 MDHEN and CDR2 SYDVKM. This CDR3 spans 13 amino acids. V was pared by 6 bases and J by 4 bases, with 12 bases between. CDR3 loop: CASRTTASYGYTF. The CDR3, as DNA: TGTGCCAGCAGGACGACAGCCTCCTATGGCTACACCTTC.

The V and J genes are TRBV10-3 and TRBJ2-7; 10 bases agree with TRBD2. The V and J ends lost 4 bases and 0 bases, in that order; junction bases with no gene match: 3. Germline V gene data show CDR1 as ENHRY and CDR2 as SYGVKD. This CDR3 is 15 amino acids long. CDR3 in amino acids: CAISGGLAVSYEQYF. CDR3 bases: TGTGCCATCAGTGGCGGACTAGCGGTCTCCTACGAGCAGTACTTC.

The gene calls are TRBV18 and TRBJ2-2; D perhaps matches TRBD2 (5 bases). V lost 3 bases to trimming and J lost 4 bases, with 6 bases between them. The CDR3 has 13 residues. Germline CDR1 and CDR2: KGHSH and LQKENI. CDR3 DNA: TGTGCCAGCTCACCGGGGAGCACCGGGGAGCTGTTTTTT. Amino acid sequence: CASSPGSTGELFF.

This sequence joins TRBV18 and TRBJ1-1; D might be TRBD1 (5 bases). Germline loops: CDR1 KGHSH, CDR2 LQKENI. V was trimmed by 0 bases and J by 3 bases, leaving 11 bases between them. The CDR3 runs 15 residues. The CDR3 DNA follows: TGTGCCAGCTCACCACCGGGGGGTCGGGACACTGAAGCTTTCTTT. This gives the protein CASSPPGGRDTEAFF.

The V gene is TRBV7-3, the J gene TRBJ2-7; 8 bases align to TRBD2. The CDR3 runs 15 residues. V shed 5 bases and J 2 bases; nucleotides not matched to a gene: 8. From germline, CDR1 is SGHTA and CDR2 FQGTGA. CDR3 sequence reads: CASSPDSGTPYEQYF. In DNA, the CDR3 is TGTGCCAGCAGCCCAGATAGCGGGACCCCCTACGAGCAGTACTTC.

The genes are TRBV4-3 and TRBJ1-1; 8 bases fit TRBD1. In germline, CDR1 is LGHNA, CDR2 YSLEER. This CDR3 region has 15 residues. V dropped 0 bases and J dropped 4; count of bases not matched to a gene: 4. The chain's CDR3 is CASSQDVDRATEAFF. The CDR3, as DNA: TGCGCCAGCAGCCAAGATGTGGACAGGGCCACTGAAGCTTTCTTT.

This sequence joins TRBV2 and TRBJ1-2; possible D gene TRBD1, 6 bases. V was shortened by 6 bases and J by 6 bases, with 17 bases between the two germline ends. This CDR3 spans 14 amino acids. Looked up from germline, CDR1 is SNHLY and CDR2 is FYNNEI. Here the CDR3 DNA reads TGTGCCAGCAGCGAACAGGGTGCGGAACATGGCTACACCTTC. Translation gives CASSEQGAEHGYTF.

CDR3 amino acids: CASGLSKSKFTDTQYF. CDR3 DNA sequence: TGTGCTAGTGGTTTGTCAAAAAGCAAATTCACAGATACGCAGTATTTT. V is TRBV12-5 and J is TRBJ2-3; no firm D call. This CDR3 spans 16 amino acids. The V end lost 2 bases, the J end lost 2 bases, and 14 bases lay between the germline ends. The germline CDR1 and CDR2 sequences are LGHNT and FRNRAP.

Only one count was recorded for this clone. The V call is TRBV15, the J call TRBJ2-2; 7 nucleotides agree with TRBD2. The CDR3 contains 16 residues. J was trimmed by 4 bases and V by 1 base; bases with no gene match: 6. Germline lookup yields CDR1 LNHNV and CDR2 YYDKDF (reference sequence). In nucleotides, the CDR3 is TGTGCCACCAGCAGAGTTGGGGGGGACTCCACCGGGGAGCTGTTTTTT. It is translated as CATSRVGGDSTGELFF.

This clone was seen only once. The gene calls are TRBV7-9 and TRBJ1-1, with D possibly TRBD1 on 6 matching bases. CDR1 SEHNR and CDR2 FQNEAQ come from the germline V gene (reference sequence). The germline V and J ends were trimmed by 5 bases and 1 base, with 11 bases remaining between them. CDR3 size: 14 residues. The CDR3 bases are TGTGCCAGCAGCGGTGGACAGACGAACACTGAAGCTTTCTTT. This gives the protein CASSGGQTNTEAFF.

This clone was picked up one time. The V gene is TRBV28, the J gene TRBJ1-5; the D gene is possibly TRBD1 (5 bases). This CDR3 has 14 amino acids. CDR1 MDHEN and CDR2 SYDVKM come from the germline V gene. V was clipped by 6 bases and J by 7 bases, with 16 bases between them. This chain's CDR3 is CASSVIQATQPQHF. The DNA for the CDR3 is TGTGCCAGCAGCGTAATACAGGCGACGCAGCCCCAGCATTTT.

The chain links TRBV4-1 to TRBJ1-1; D unclear. V was shortened by 4 bases and J by 3 bases, with 9 bases between the two germline ends. The CDR3 loop spans 13 amino acids. CDR1 and CDR2 (germline): MGHRA, YSYEKL. CDR3 amino acids: CASSRQQDTEAFF. For the CDR3, the DNA is TGCGCCAGCAGCCGCCAGCAGGACACTGAAGCTTTCTTT.

This rearrangement joins TRBV7-2 to TRBJ2-2; 11 positions match TRBD2. This CDR3 spans 16 amino acids. Germline CDR1 reads SGHTA; CDR2 reads FQGNSA. V lost 4 bases and J lost 8; bases outside the gene matches: 9. CDR3 residues: CASSSIAGGGKGELFF. Here the CDR3 DNA reads TGTGCCAGCAGCTCGATAGCGGGAGGGGGGAAGGGGGAGCTGTTTTTT.

This chain connects TRBV7-2 to TRBJ2-7; 12 positions agree with TRBD2. This CDR3 comprises 15 residues. Germline lookup yields CDR1 SGHTA and CDR2 FQGNSA. With 2 bases clipped from V and 4 bases from J, the junction kept 3 bases outside the gene matches. The CDR3 DNA reads as TGTGCCAGCAGCTTATTGCTAGCGGGAGGGTACGAGCAGTACTTC. Protein product: CASSLLLAGGYEQYF.

This chain connects TRBV27 to TRBJ2-7, with 9 bases aligning to TRBD2. CDR1 MNHEY and CDR2 SMNVEV come from the germline V gene (reference sequence). This CDR3 has 14 amino acids. J gave up 0 bases and V 5 bases, and 2 bases lay outside the gene matches. Written as DNA, the CDR3 is TGTGCCAGCAGTATGCGGGAGGGCTCCTACGAGCAGTACTTC. Its translation: CASSMREGSYEQYF.

The chain combines TRBV3-1 (or the pseudogene TRBV3-2) with TRBJ2-3, with a tentative D call TRBD2 (5 bases). The CDR3 length is 14 residues. Germline values: CDR1 LGHDT, CDR2 YNNKEL (reference sequence). V was pared by 0 bases and J by 4 bases, with 8 bases between. Written as DNA, the CDR3 is TGTGCCAGCAGCCAAGAAGTGGGAGCAGATACGCAGTATTTT. Translated: CASSQEVGADTQYF.

The chain uses TRBV28 and TRBJ2-6, with D perhaps matching TRBD2 (5 bases). Germline values: CDR1 MDHEN, CDR2 SYDVKM. Deletions cut 7 bases from V and 2 bases from J, with 18 bases between. This CDR3 contains 17 residues. The CDR3 spells CASTTTRGSAGANVLTF. The DNA of the CDR3 is TGTGCCAGCACCACCACCCGAGGGTCTGCTGGGGCCAACGTCCTGACTTTC.

The CDR3 is CASSLGHSNRGGYTF. CDR3 sequence (DNA): TGTGCCAGCAGTTTGGGCCACTCTAACAGGGGTGGCTACACCTTC. V is TRBV28 and J is TRBJ1-2; 7 bases line up with TRBD1. This CDR3 has 15 amino acids. Losses at the gene ends were 3 bases for V and 7 bases for J; bases not matched to a gene: 11. Germline V gives CDR1 MDHEN, CDR2 SYDVKM.

The chain links TRBV15 to TRBJ1-3, with no clear D. Per the germline V gene, CDR1 is LNHNV and CDR2 is YYDKDF (reference sequence). This CDR3 is 15 amino acids long. V was clipped by 5 bases and J by 0 bases, with 11 bases between them. The CDR3 DNA reads as TGTGCCACCAGCTTAACATCCGACTCTGGAAACACCATATATTTT. It translates to CATSLTSDSGNTIYF.

The CDR3 here is CASSDQPGGGGNEQFF. The CDR3 nucleotides are TGTGCCAGCAGTGACCAACCCGGGGGGGGAGGAAATGAGCAGTTCTTC. J is TRBJ2-1 and V is TRBV6-4; 8 bases are a match to TRBD2. This CDR3 is 16 amino acids long. Germline V gene sequence: CDR1 MRHNA, CDR2 SNTAGT. The junction had 10 bases not matched to a gene; V was cut back by 2 bases and J by 7 bases.

V usage is TRBV10-1 and J usage is TRBJ1-4; no reliable D call. This CDR3 has 17 residues. The V gene's germline CDR1 is WNHNN and CDR2 SYGVQD (reference sequence). Trimming took off 0 bases at V and 3 bases at J, with 14 bases between the two ends. The CDR3 is CASSESTDGAANEKLFF. The DNA of the CDR3 is TGCGCCAGCAGTGAGTCAACGGACGGAGCGGCTAATGAAAAACTGTTTTTT.

The CDR3 nucleotides are TGCGCCAGCAGCCAAGGAGGGACTAGCGCCTACAATGAGCAGTTCTTC. This gives the protein CASSQGGTSAYNEQFF. The rearrangement uses TRBV4-3 and TRBJ2-1; TRBD2 aligns across 10 bases. This CDR3 has 16 residues. Looked up from germline, CDR1 is LGHNA and CDR2 is YSLEER. V dropped 1 base and J dropped 2; count of bases not matched to a gene: 2.

This clone was counted once. The rearrangement links TRBV28 to TRBJ1-2; perhaps TRBD1 as D (6 bases). Trimming shortened V by 7 bases and J by 8 bases, and 17 bases separated the two germline ends. The germline gives CDR1 MDHEN, CDR2 SYDVKM. The length of the CDR3 is 13 residues. DNA for the CDR3: TGTGCCAGCACCGTACAGGGAATTGGCGGCTACACCTTC. This sequence encodes CASTVQGIGGYTF.